This T cell receptor beta chain originates from a study of human T cells and chemical hapten exposure. Looking at the study overall: On roughly 2 cm by roughly 2 cm of upper inner arm skin, sensitization was performed with 2% DPC. The study enrolled mostly female patients with alopecia areata, totalis or universalis. Variation in per-sample TCR yields came mainly from small pooled library volume differences. Study-wide results and limits: Large CDR3 similarity clusters arose significantly more often from expanded TCRs than from controls.

This clonotype was seen a few times. Antigen: not known. Documented time point: pre-sensitization, week 0. Documented treatment: therapeutic diphenylcyclopropenone sensitization with weekly scalp DPC. TCRdb processed the RACE reads anew with MiXCR; each CDR3 protein has one entry. Of 240,000 or so distinct CDR3 sequences in the sample, about 8.1% were seen once. Germline V gives CDR1 MRHNA, CDR2 SNTAGT. The junction had 9 bases not matched to a gene; V was cut back by 3 bases and J by 10 bases. This CDR3 contains 15 residues. The chain uses TRBV6-4 and TRBJ1-6, with 7 bases that match TRBD1. This sequence originates from a woman in her forties with alopecia areata. Some clones in this sample may be carry-over from other donors' samples. The sample in question was whole blood, obtained in connection with sensitization to the hapten diphenylcyclopropenone (DPC). The DNA of the CDR3 is TGTGCCAGCAGTGAGTTCGGGACAGTAGGATCACCCCTCCACTTT. Translation: CASSEFGTVGSPLHF.